The present T cell receptor beta chain was sequenced within a study of cytomegalovirus exposure and HLA in healthy donors. Study background: There were 100 million to 130 million unique TCR beta sequences, drawn from 180 million or so T cells, in an earlier analysis. Of around 410 genotyped donors, roughly 81% grouped in the Caucasian-associated ancestry cluster.

Use of 60 Vbeta and 13 Jbeta primers characterized the PCR. TCRdb's table, derived via immunoSEQ multiplex PCR, lists solely in-frame clones and lacks some. The sample holds more than 95,000 clones, around 64% seen once. Findings and caveats of the study: TRBV6-2, TRBV6-3 and some other V segments were unresolvable in 87-base-pair reads. In a later analysis, a missense DCLRE1C variant was linked to TCR beta V- and J-gene trimming.

In regard to this clone: What it recognizes is unknown.

Germline values: CDR1 SNHLY, CDR2 FYNNEI. There are 14 residues in the CDR3. The J segment lost 1 base and the V segment lost 6 bases, leaving 0 bases of the junction unmatched. The receptor was isolated from a man between 60 and 75 years old in good health and CMV-seronegative. Sequencing was done on a sample of PBMCs. The chain links TRBV2 to TRBJ2-1; 10 bases map to TRBD2. CDR3 amino acids: CASRLAGSYNEQFF. For the CDR3, the DNA is TGTGCCAGCAGACTAGCGGGGTCCTACAATGAGCAGTTCTTC.